This T cell receptor (beta chain) is from a study of cytomegalovirus exposure and HLA in healthy donors. The study, taken as a whole, reports: 150 to 200 TCR beta chains were listed as cytomegalovirus-associated.

This clone has only one observation. Its specificity is unknown. Germline V gene lookup returns CDR1 KGHSH and CDR2 LQKENI. Trimming stripped 2 bases from V and 5 bases from J, with 15 bases between. The CDR3 has 15 residues. PCR primers comprised 60 Vbeta and 13 Jbeta primers. Using immunoSEQ multiplex PCR, the repertoire was profiled, and TCRdb retains in-frame clones only, with some absent. The sample has 160,000 or so clones; approximately 80% are singletons. What was sequenced was PBMCs. The chain joins TRBV18 to TRBJ2-5, with no clear D. The source of this sequence is a woman between 18 and 30 years old in good health and CMV-seronegative. DNA of the CDR3: TGTGCCAGCTCACCAGGTGTATCGGGTTCCGAGACCCAGTACTTC. Amino acid sequence: CASSPGVSGSETQYF.